Following are 24 T cell receptor beta chains from one sample sequenced in a study of blood T cells in healthy people across ages. Next came a second PCR, run for roughly 7 to 12 cycles, which used a sample-barcoded 5' primer along with a J-beta primer mix. TCRdb independently ran MiXCR on the 5' RACE reads; one entry per CDR3 protein. The sample carries around 780,000 distinct CDR3 sequences, about a quarter recorded once. The same data also contributed to another study, on T cells of mothers and their children.

Sequencing was carried out using blood. All receptors come from a boy aged 10-17 years in good health.

There are a few counts of this clonotype. The chain recombines TRBV5-1 with TRBJ2-1; D call uncertain. This CDR3 comprises 14 residues. V lost 0 bases to trimming and J lost 5 bases, with 9 bases between them. Germline V gene lookup returns CDR1 SGHRS and CDR2 YFSETQ. The CDR3 protein is CASSLGLRDNEQFF. The DNA for the CDR3 is TGCGCCAGCAGCTTGGGGTTGAGAGACAATGAGCAGTTCTTC.

The rearrangement joins TRBV7-2 to TRBJ2-1; 10 nucleotides align to TRBD2. This CDR3 has 16 amino acids. J gave up 6 bases and V 7 bases, and 12 bases lay outside the gene matches. The germline V gene has CDR1 SGHTA and CDR2 FQGNSA. CDR3 DNA sequence: TGTGCCAGCAAATGGTCGGTAGCGGGGGGTGTCAATGAGCAGTTCTTC. It is translated as CASKWSVAGGVNEQFF.

A few counts support this clonotype. CDR3: CSARDPGLAGAFPTDTQYF. The CDR3 DNA reads TGCAGTGCTAGAGATCCCGGACTAGCGGGCGCCTTTCCCACAGATACGCAGTATTTT. The chain is built from TRBV20-1 and TRBJ2-3; 11 bases are shared with TRBD2. V lost 0 bases and J lost 2; bases outside the gene matches: 13. CDR1 is DFQATT, CDR2 SNEGSKA, per germline (reference sequence). The CDR3 contains 19 residues.

This clonotype has just a few counts. The rearrangement joins TRBV12-3 or TRBV12-4 to TRBJ1-2; a possible D gene is TRBD1 (5 bases). Trimming left V 2 bases short and J 7 bases short, with 17 bases between. This CDR3 contains 15 residues. The CDR3 nucleotides read TGTGCCAGCAGTTTACTGCGGGGCGGGGAAAGTGGCTACACCTTC. This codes for CASSLLRGGESGYTF.

This clonotype was detected only a few times. The genes are TRBV15 and TRBJ2-3; D ambiguous. Trimming took 0 bases from V and 9 from J, leaving 7 bases between them. CDR3 length: 12 residues. Per germline, CDR1 LNHNV and CDR2 YYDKDF (reference sequence). CDR3 nucleotides: TGTGCCACCAGCAGAGATATGGGCACGCAGTATTTT. This sequence encodes CATSRDMGTQYF.

The genes are TRBV6-5 and TRBJ1-2; weak D call: TRBD1 (5 bases). This CDR3 region has 12 residues. Germline V CDR1 and CDR2: MNHEY, SVGAGI. The V gene lost 8 bases and the J gene lost 8 bases, with 15 bases spanning the gap. The CDR3 spells CASGFGGRGYTF. The CDR3 nucleotides read TGTGCCAGCGGGTTCGGGGGAAGGGGCTACACCTTC.

The chain joins TRBV20-1 to TRBJ2-7, with 8 bases aligning to TRBD1. The CDR3 runs to 15 residues. From germline, CDR1 is DFQATT and CDR2 SNEGSKA (reference sequence). V lost 6 bases to trimming and J lost 7 bases; unmatched junction nucleotides: 17. In DNA, the CDR3 is TGCAGTGCCCGGGGGCCCCCCGGGACAGGTGGTGAGCAGTACTTC. Translated: CSARGPPGTGGEQYF.

The chain joins TRBV10-3 to TRBJ2-5; D unresolved. Matching the DNA end better, TRBJ2-7 makes the J call doubtful. Germline CDR1 is ENHRY and CDR2 is SYGVKD. The CDR3 spans 13 residues. The CDR3 loop is CAISGDTSYEQYF. The CDR3 nucleotides read TGTGCCATCAGTGGTGACACGTCCTACGAGCAGTACTTC.

This sequence joins TRBV28 and TRBJ2-1; D not resolved. Germline CDR1 MDHEN, CDR2 SYDVKM. V lost 2 bases and J lost 8, with 13 bases in between. The CDR3 covers 14 residues. CDR3: CASSLPPHPDEQFF. The CDR3 coding sequence is TGTGCCAGCAGTTTACCCCCCCACCCTGATGAGCAGTTCTTC.

This clonotype was seen more than once but under ten times. J is TRBJ2-1 and V is TRBV5-5; 10 bases are a match to TRBD2. The CDR3 runs to 17 residues. Trimming cost V 5 bases and J 4 bases; bases outside gene matches: 12. Germline lookup yields CDR1 SGHKS and CDR2 YYEKEE (reference sequence). CDR3 protein: CASRELGLAGVYNEQFF. The DNA for the CDR3 is TGTGCCAGCAGGGAATTGGGCCTAGCGGGGGTATACAATGAGCAGTTCTTC.

The rearrangement joins TRBV4-1 to TRBJ2-1; no clear D gene. Trimming shortened V by 6 bases and J by 8 bases, and 14 bases separated the two germline ends. The CDR3 totals 13 residues. Germline assignment: CDR1 MGHRA and CDR2 YSYEKL. This chain's CDR3 is CASSPIHRDEQFF. In DNA form, the CDR3 reads TGCGCCAGCAGTCCTATACATCGGGATGAGCAGTTCTTC.

The chain is built from TRBV27 and TRBJ1-2, with TRBD1 matching over 7 bases. With 0 bases clipped from V and 5 bases from J, the junction kept 9 bases outside the gene matches. The CDR3 consists of 16 residues. Germline V lookup: CDR1 MNHEY, CDR2 SMNVEV (reference sequence). In nucleotides, the CDR3 is TGTGCCAGCAGTTTATCGGGGGACAGCTTTTCATATGGCTACACCTTC. Its translation is CASSLSGDSFSYGYTF.

This chain joins TRBV7-9 and TRBJ1-4; D is possibly TRBD1 (6 bases). Per germline, CDR1 SEHNR and CDR2 FQNEAQ (reference sequence). This CDR3 has 14 residues. Trimming removed 5 bases from V and 4 bases from J, with 11 bases in between. The CDR3 region has the DNA TGTGCCAGCAGCAGGCGAGGGGGTAATGAAAAACTGTTTTTT. Protein: CASSRRGGNEKLFF.

The CDR3 loop is CASSEFPGANVLTF. CDR3 DNA: TGTGCCAGCAGTGAGTTCCCTGGGGCCAACGTCCTGACTTTC. The chain joins TRBV2 to TRBJ2-6; D is unclear. With 3 bases removed from V and 2 bases from J, the gap between germline ends came to 5 bases. The CDR3 spans 14 residues. Germline lookup yields CDR1 SNHLY and CDR2 FYNNEI.

CDR3 sequence reads: CSARAVGGKLFF. In DNA, the CDR3 is TGCAGTGCTAGAGCAGTCGGGGGAAAACTGTTTTTT. The chain carries TRBV20-1 and TRBJ1-4; possibly TRBD1 for D (5 bases). The CDR3 loop spans 12 amino acids. Per germline, CDR1 DFQATT and CDR2 SNEGSKA (reference sequence). Trimming cost V 1 base and J 10 bases, with 10 bases left between them.

A few counts support this clonotype. V is TRBV12-3 or TRBV12-4 and J is TRBJ1-4; D is perhaps TRBD1 (5 bases). The V gene lost 8 bases and the J gene lost 10 bases, with 14 bases spanning the gap. CDR3 length: 12 amino acids. As DNA, the CDR3 is TGTGCCAGCTCCAGGGACCGGTTAAAACTGTTTTTT. It codes for CASSRDRLKLFF.

V is TRBV12-3 or TRBV12-4 and J is TRBJ2-7; D may correspond to TRBD1 or TRBD2 (5 bases each). Gene TRBJ2-5 matches the end of the DNA better, so the J call may be wrong. The CDR3 runs 15 residues. Here the CDR3 DNA reads TGTGCCAGCAGAACCCGGGGCAGTGGAGGAGAGACCCAGTACTTC. Residues: CASRTRGSGGETQYF.

This clonotype has only one observation. J is TRBJ1-1 and V is TRBV6-5; D gene unclear. This CDR3 has 14 residues. Germline CDR1 and CDR2: MNHEY and SVGAGI. V was trimmed by 2 bases and J by 4 bases, leaving 11 bases between them. The CDR3 protein is CASSYLGPSTEAFF. CDR3 sequence (DNA): TGTGCCAGCAGTTACCTAGGGCCTAGCACTGAAGCTTTCTTT.

This clonotype appeared a few times. This sequence joins TRBV20-1 and TRBJ1-4, with D perhaps TRBD1 (6 bases). In germline, CDR1 is DFQATT, CDR2 SNEGSKA (reference sequence). V lost 1 base to trimming and J lost 3 bases, with 15 bases between them. The CDR3 loop spans 16 amino acids. Here the CDR3 DNA reads TGCAGTGCTAGAGGGGGGGTCAGGGGATCTAATGAAAAACTGTTTTTT. The encoded protein is CSARGGVRGSNEKLFF.

This clonotype has only a few counts. The CDR3, as DNA: TGTGCCAGCAGCCAAGGCGGAAAACTGTTTTTT. Translating gives CASSQGGKLFF. This chain uses TRBV14 with TRBJ1-4; D uncertain. The V and J ends lost 1 base and 10 bases respectively, with 4 bases between them. Germline CDR1 SGHDN, CDR2 FVKESK. The CDR3 extends over 11 amino acids. Complete variable domain (other parts from reference TRBV14 and TRBJ1-4): EAGVTQFPSHSVIEKGQTVTLRCDPISGHDNLYWYRRVMGKEIKFLLHFVKESKQDESGMPNNRFLAERTGGTYSTLKVQPAELEDSGVYFCASSQGGKLFFGSGTQLSVL.

This rearrangement joins TRBV12-3 or TRBV12-4 to TRBJ2-1; tentatively, D is TRBD1 (6 bases). This CDR3 comprises 17 residues. V shed 5 bases and J shed 4 bases, with 21 bases lying between them. The CDR3 sequence is CASSMSAGTSRYNEQFF. Here the CDR3 DNA reads TGTGCCAGCAGTATGAGCGCCGGGACATCGAGGTACAATGAGCAGTTCTTC.

This rearrangement joins TRBV24-1 to TRBJ2-5, with 8 positions matching TRBD1. The J call may be in error: the DNA end matches TRBJ2-7 better. The germline V gene has CDR1 KGHDR and CDR2 SFDVKD. The CDR3 has 15 residues. The CDR3 DNA reads as TGTGCCACCAGTGACGACCAGGGGGCCTCCTACGAGCAGTACTTC. Protein sequence: CATSDDQGASYEQYF.

V is TRBV7-3 and J is TRBJ2-2, with D perhaps assigned TRBD1 or TRBD2 (5 bases each). Germline CDR1 is SGHTA and CDR2 is FQGTGA. V lost 3 bases and J lost 6, with 17 bases in between. This CDR3 comprises 16 residues. CDR3 protein: CASSFLPGPSSGELFF. The CDR3 nucleotides are TGTGCCAGCAGCTTTTTACCGGGACCTTCGTCCGGGGAGCTGTTTTTT.

This clonotype has only a few counts. The chain links TRBV18 to TRBJ2-3, with a weak D call TRBD2 (5 bases). CDR1 is KGHSH, CDR2 LQKENI, per germline. V gave up 2 bases and J gave up 2 bases, with 14 bases separating them. CDR3 length: 16 residues. The CDR3, as DNA: TGTGCCAGCTCACCATTTGTTGGCGGGTCCACAGATACGCAGTATTTT. This sequence encodes CASSPFVGGSTDTQYF. Looking up the rest from reference TRBV18 and TRBJ2-3 gives the full variable domain: NAGVMQNPRHLVRRRGQEARLRCSPMKGHSHVYWYRQLPEEGLKFMVYLQKENIIDESGMPKERFSAEFPKEGPSILRIQQVVRGDSAAYFCASSPFVGGSTDTQYFGPGTRLTVL.